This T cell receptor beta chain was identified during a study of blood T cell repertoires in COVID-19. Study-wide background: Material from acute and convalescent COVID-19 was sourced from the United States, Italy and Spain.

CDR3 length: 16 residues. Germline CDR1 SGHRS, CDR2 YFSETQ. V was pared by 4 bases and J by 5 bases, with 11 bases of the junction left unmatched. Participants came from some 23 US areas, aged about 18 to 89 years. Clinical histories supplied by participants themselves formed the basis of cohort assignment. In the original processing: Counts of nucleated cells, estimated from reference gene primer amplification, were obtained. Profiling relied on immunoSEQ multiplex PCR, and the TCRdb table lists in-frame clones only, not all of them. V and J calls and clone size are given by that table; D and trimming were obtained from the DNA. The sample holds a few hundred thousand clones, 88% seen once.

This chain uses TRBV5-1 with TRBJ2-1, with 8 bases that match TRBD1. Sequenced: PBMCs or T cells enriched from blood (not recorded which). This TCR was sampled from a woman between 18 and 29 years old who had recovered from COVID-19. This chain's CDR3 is CASSPTTGTGDNEQFF. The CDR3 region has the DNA TGCGCCAGCAGCCCGACGACCGGGACAGGAGACAATGAGCAGTTCTTC.